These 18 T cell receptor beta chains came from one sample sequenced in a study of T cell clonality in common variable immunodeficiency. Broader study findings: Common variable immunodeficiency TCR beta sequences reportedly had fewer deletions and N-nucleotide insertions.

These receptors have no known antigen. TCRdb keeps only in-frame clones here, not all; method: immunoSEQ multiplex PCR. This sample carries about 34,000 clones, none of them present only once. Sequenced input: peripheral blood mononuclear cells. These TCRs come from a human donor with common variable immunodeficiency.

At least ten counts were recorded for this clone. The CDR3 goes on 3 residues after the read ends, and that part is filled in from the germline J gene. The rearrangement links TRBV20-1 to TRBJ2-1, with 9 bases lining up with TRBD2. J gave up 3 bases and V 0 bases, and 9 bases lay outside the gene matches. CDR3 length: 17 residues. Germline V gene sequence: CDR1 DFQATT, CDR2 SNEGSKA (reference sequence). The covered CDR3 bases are TGCAGTGCTAGAGATCTGTCTAGCGGGAATCACTACAATGAG. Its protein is CSARDLSSGNHYNE. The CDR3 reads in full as CSARDLSSGNHYNEQFF.

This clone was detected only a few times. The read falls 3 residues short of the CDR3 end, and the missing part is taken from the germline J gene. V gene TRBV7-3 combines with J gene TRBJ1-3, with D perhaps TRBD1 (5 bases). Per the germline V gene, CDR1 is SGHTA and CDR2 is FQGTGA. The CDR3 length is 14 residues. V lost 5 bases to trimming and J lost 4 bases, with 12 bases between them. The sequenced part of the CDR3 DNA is TGTGCCAGCAGCCGTGGGACTGCCGGAAACACC. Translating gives CASSRGTAGNT. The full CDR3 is CASSRGTAGNTIYF.

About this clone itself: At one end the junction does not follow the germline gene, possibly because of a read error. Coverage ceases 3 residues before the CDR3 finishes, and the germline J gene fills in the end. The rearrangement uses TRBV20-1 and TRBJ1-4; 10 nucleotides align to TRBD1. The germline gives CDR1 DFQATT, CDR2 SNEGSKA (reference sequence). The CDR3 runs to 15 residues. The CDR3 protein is CSARGRDRGNGKLFF. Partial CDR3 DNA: TGCAGTGCTAGAGGCCGGGACAGGGGTAATGGAAAA.

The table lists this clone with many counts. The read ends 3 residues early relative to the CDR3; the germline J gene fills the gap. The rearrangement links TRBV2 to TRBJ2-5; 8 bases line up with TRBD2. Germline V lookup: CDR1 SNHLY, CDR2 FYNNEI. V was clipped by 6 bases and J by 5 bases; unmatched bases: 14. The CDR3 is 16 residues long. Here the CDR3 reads CASRADLAGSRETQYF. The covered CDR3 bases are TGTGCCAGCAGGGCCGACTTAGCGGGAAGTAGGGAGACC.

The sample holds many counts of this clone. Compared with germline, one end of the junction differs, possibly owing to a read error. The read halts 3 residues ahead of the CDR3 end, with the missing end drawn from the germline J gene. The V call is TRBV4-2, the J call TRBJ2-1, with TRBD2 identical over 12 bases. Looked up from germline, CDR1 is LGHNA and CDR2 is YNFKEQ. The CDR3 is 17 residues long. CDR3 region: CASSLTLTSGRGDEQFF. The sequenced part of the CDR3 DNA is TGCGCCAGCAGCCTAACCTTGACTAGCGGGAGAGGCGATGAG.

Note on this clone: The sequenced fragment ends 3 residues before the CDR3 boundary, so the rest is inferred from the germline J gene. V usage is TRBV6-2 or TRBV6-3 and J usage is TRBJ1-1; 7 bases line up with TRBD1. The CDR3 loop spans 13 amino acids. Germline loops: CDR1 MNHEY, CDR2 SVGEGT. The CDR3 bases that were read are TGTGCCAGCAGTCCGACAGGGTTATTGGAA. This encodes CASSPTGLLE. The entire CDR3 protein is CASSPTGLLEAFF.

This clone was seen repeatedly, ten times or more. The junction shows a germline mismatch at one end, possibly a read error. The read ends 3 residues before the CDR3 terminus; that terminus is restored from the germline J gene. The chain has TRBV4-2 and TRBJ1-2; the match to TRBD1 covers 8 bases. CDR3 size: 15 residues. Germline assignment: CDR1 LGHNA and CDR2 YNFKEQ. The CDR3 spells CASSQGGQGPYGYTF. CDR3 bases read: TGCGCCAGCAGCCAGGGAGGACAGGGACCATATGGC.

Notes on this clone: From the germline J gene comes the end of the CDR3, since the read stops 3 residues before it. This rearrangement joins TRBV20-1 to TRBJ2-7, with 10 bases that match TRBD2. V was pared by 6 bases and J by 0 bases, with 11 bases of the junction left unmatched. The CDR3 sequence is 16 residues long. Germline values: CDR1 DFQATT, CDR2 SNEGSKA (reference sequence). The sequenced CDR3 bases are TGCAGTGCGAACCCGGGACTAGCGAAAAGCTCCTACGAG. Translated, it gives CSANPGLAKSSYE. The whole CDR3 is CSANPGLAKSSYEQYF.

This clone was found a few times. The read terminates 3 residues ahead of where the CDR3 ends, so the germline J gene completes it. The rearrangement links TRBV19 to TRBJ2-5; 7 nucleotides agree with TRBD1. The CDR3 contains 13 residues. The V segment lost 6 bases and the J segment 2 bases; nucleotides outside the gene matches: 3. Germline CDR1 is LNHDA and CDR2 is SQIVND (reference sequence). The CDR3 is CASSRDRQETQYF. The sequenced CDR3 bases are TGTGCCAGTAGCAGGGACAGACAAGAGACC.

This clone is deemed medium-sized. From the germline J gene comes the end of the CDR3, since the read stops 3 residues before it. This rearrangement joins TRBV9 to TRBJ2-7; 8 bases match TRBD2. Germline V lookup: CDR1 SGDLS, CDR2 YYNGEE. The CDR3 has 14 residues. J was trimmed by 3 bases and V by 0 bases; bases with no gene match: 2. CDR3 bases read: TGTGCCAGCAGCGTAGAGAGCGGGAGCTACGAG. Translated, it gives CASSVESGSYE. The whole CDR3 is CASSVESGSYEQYF.

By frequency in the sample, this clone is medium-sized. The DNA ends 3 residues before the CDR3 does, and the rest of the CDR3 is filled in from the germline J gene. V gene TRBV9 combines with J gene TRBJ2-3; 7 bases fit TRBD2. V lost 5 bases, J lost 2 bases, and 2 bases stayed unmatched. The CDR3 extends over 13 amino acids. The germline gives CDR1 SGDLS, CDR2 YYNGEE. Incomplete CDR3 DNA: TGTGCCAGCAGGGGGGGGAACACAGATACG. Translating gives CASRGGNTDT. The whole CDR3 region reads CASRGGNTDTQYF. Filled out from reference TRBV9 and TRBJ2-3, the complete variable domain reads DSGVTQTPKHLITATGQRVTLRCSPRSGDLSVYWYQQSLDQGLQFLIQYYNGEERAKGNILERFSAQQFPDLHSELNLSSLELGDSALYFCASRGGNTDTQYFGPGTRLTVL.

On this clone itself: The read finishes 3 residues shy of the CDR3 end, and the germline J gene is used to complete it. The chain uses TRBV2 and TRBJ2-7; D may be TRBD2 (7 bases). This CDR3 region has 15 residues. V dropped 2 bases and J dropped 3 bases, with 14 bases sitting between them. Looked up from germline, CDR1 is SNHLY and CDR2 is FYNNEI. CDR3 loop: CASSERRGQYYEQYF. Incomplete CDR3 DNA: TGTGCCAGCAGTGAAAGGCGGGGGCAGTACTACGAG.

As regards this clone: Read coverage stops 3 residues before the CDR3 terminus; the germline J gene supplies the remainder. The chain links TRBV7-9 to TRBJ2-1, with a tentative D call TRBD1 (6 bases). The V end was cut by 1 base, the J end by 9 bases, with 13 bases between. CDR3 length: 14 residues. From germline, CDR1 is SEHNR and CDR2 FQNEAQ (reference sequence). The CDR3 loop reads CASSLVAGTLEQFF. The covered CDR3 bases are TGTGCCAGCAGCTTAGTGGCAGGGACACTTGAG.

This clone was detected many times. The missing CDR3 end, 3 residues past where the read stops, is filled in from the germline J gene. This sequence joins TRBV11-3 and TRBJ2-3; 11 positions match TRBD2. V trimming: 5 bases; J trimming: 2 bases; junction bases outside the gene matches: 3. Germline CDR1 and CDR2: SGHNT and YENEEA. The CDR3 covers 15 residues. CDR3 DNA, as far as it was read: TGTGCCAGCAGCCCTAGCGGGAGGTACACAGATACG. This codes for CASSPSGRYTDT. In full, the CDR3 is CASSPSGRYTDTQYF.

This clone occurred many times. The sequenced part of the CDR3 DNA is TGTGCCTGGAGTAGAGGGGGCTCAACAGATACG. Residues: CAWSRGGSTDT. In full, the CDR3 reads CAWSRGGSTDTQYF. The chain couples TRBV30 to TRBJ2-3; 7 bases map to TRBD1. Coverage ceases 3 residues before the CDR3 finishes, and the germline J gene fills in the end. The CDR3 has 14 residues. Germline CDR1 reads GTSNPN; CDR2 reads SVGIG (reference sequence). V was clipped by 2 bases and J by 3 bases; unmatched bases: 5.

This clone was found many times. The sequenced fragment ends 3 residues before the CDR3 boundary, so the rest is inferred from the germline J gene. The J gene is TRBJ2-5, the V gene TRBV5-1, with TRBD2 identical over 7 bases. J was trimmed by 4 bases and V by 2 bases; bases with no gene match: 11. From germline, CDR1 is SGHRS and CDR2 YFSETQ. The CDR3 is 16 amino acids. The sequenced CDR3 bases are TGCGCCAGCAGCTTCGCGGGGAGGGCGAGCGGAGAGACC. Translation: CASSFAGRASGET. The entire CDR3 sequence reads CASSFAGRASGETQYF.

The CDR3 sequence is CASSVTGLYEQYF. The DNA read from the CDR3 is TGTGCCAGCAGCGTTACAGGGCTCTACGAG. The rearrangement links TRBV7-9 to TRBJ2-7; possibly TRBD1 for D (6 bases). The read halts 3 residues ahead of the CDR3 end, with the missing end drawn from the germline J gene. The V end was cut by 5 bases, the J end by 3 bases, with 11 bases between. Germline CDR1 is SEHNR and CDR2 is FQNEAQ (reference sequence). This CDR3 region has 13 residues.

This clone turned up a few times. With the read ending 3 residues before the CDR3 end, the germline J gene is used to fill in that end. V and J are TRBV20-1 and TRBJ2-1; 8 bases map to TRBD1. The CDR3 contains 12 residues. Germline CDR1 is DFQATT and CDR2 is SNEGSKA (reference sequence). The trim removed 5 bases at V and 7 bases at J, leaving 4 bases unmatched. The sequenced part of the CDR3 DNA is TGCAGTGCTTTTGGACAGGGTAATGAG. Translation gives CSAFGQGNE. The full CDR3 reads CSAFGQGNEQFF.